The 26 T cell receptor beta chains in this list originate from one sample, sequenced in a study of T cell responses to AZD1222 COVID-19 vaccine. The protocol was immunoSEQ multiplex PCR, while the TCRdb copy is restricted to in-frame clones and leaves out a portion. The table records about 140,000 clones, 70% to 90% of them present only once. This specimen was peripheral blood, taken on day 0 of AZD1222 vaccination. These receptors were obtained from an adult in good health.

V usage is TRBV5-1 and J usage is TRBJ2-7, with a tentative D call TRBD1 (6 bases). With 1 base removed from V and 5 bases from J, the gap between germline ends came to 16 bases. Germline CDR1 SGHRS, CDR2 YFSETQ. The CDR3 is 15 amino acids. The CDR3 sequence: CASSLKIQGLNEQYF. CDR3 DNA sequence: TGCGCCAGCAGCTTGAAGATTCAGGGGCTCAACGAGCAGTACTTC.

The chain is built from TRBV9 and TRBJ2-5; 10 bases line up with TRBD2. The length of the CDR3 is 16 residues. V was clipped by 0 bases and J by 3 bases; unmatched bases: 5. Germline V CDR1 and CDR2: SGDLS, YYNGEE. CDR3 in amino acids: CASSVGLAGEEETQYF. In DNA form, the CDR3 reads TGTGCCAGCAGCGTAGGTCTAGCGGGAGAGGAAGAGACCCAGTACTTC.

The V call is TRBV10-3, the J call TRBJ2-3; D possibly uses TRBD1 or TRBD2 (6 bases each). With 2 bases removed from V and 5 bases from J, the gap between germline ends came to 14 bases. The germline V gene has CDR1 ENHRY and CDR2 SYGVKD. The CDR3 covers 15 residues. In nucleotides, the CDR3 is TGTGCCATCAGTGAGGAGGGGGGTAGTAGAGATACGCAGTATTTT. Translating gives CAISEEGGSRDTQYF.

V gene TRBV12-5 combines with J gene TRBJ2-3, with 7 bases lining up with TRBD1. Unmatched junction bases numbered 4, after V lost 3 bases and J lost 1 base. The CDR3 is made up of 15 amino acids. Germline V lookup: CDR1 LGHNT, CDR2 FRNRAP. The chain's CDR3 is CASGFWTGGTDTQYF. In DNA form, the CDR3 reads TGTGCTAGTGGTTTCTGGACAGGTGGCACAGATACGCAGTATTTT. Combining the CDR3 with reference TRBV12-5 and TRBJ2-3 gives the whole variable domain DARVTQTPRHKVTEMGQEVTMRCQPILGHNTVFWYRQTMMQGLELLAYFRNRAPLDDSGMPKDRFSAEMPDATLATLKIQPSEPRDSAVYFCASGFWTGGTDTQYFGPGTRLTVL.

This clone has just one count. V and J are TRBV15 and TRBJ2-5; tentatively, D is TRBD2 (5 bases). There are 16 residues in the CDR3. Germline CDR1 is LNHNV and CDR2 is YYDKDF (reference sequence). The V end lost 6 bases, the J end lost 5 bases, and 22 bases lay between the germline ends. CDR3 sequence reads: CATRSVRAAFGETQYF. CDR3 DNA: TGTGCCACCAGGAGTGTGCGGGCGGCCTTCGGGGAGACCCAGTACTTC.

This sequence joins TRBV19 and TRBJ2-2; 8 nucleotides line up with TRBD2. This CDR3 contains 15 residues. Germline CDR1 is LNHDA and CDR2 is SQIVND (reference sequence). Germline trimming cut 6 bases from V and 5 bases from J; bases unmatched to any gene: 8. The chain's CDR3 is CASRVGTSRTGELFF. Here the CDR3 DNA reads TGTGCCAGTAGAGTTGGGACTAGTCGGACCGGGGAGCTGTTTTTT.

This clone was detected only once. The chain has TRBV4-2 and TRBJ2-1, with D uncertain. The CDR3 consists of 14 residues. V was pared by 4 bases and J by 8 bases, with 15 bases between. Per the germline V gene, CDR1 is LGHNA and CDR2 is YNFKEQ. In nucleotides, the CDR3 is TGTGCCAGCAGCCCGGGCAGGTCTGGCTATGAGCAGTTCTTC. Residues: CASSPGRSGYEQFF.

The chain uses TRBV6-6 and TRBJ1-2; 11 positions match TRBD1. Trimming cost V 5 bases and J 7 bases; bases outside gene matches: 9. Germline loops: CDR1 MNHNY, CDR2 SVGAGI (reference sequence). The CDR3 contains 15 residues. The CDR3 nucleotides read TGTGCCAGCAGTGACCAGAGGACAGGGGGCTCTGGCTACACCTTC. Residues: CASSDQRTGGSGYTF.

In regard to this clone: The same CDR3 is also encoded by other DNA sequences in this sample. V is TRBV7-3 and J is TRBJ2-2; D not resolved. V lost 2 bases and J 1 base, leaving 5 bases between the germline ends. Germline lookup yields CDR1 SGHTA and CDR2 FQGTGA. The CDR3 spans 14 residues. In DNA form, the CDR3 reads TGTGCCAGCAGCTTAGGCGGGAACACCGGGGAGCTGTTTTTT. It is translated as CASSLGGNTGELFF.

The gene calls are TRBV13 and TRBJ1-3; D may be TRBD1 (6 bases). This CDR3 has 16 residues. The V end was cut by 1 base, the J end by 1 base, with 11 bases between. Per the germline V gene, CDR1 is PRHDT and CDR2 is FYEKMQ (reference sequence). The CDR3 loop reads CASSLEEGESGNTIYF. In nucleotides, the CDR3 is TGTGCCAGCAGCTTAGAAGAGGGGGAGTCTGGAAACACCATATATTTT.

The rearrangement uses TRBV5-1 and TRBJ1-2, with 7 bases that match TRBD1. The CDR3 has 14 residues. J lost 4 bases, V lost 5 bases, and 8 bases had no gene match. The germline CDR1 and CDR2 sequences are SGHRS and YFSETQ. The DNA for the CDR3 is TGCGCCAGCAGGTCCGGGACAGCATCCTATGGCTACACCTTC. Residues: CASRSGTASYGYTF. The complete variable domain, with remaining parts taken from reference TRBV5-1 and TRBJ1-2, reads KAGVTQTPRYLIKTRGQQVTLSCSPISGHRSVSWYQQTPGQGLQFLFEYFSETQRNKGNFPGRFSGRQFSNSRSEMNVSTLELGDSALYLCASRSGTASYGYTFGSGTRLTVV.

The CDR3 bases are TGTGCCAGTAACCAGGGCCCTTCAAGGGGCGAAAAACTGTTTTTT. Translating gives CASNQGPSRGEKLFF. The V and J genes are TRBV19 and TRBJ1-4; D is possibly TRBD1 (5 bases). Germline lookup yields CDR1 LNHDA and CDR2 SQIVND (reference sequence). The CDR3 covers 15 residues. V lost 7 bases and J 8 bases, leaving 20 bases between the germline ends.

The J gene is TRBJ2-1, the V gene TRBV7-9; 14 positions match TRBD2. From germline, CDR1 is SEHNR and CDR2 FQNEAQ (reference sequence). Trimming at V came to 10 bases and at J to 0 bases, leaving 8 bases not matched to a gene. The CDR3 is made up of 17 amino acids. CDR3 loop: CATRTSGRISSYNEQFF. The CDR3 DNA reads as TGTGCCACCAGGACTAGCGGGAGGATTTCCTCCTACAATGAGCAGTTCTTC.

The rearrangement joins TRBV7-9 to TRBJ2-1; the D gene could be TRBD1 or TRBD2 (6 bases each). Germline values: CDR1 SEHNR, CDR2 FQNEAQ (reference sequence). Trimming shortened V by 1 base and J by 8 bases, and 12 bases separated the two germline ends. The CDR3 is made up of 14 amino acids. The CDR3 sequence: CASSLGGASDEQFF. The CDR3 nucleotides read TGTGCCAGCAGCTTAGGGGGGGCCTCGGATGAGCAGTTCTTC.

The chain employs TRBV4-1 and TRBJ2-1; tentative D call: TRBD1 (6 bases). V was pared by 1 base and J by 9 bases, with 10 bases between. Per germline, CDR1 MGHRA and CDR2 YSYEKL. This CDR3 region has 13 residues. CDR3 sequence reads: CASSQGLRGEQFF. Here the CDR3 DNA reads TGCGCCAGCAGCCAAGGGCTCAGGGGTGAGCAGTTCTTC.

DNA of the CDR3: TGTGCCAGCAGTCTAGCGGGAGTGAGTCGCGAGCAGTACTTC. Translated: CASSLAGVSREQYF. The chain is built from TRBV6-2 or TRBV6-3 and TRBJ2-7; 10 bases line up with TRBD2. This CDR3 comprises 14 residues. Germline CDR1 reads MNHEY; CDR2 reads SVGEGT. With V trimmed by 5 bases and J by 6 bases, 7 bases remained unmatched.

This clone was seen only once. The DNA of the CDR3 is TGTGCCAGCAGCCTCCGGGACAGCTATAATGGCTACACCTTC. Translating gives CASSLRDSYNGYTF. The rearrangement joins TRBV5-4 to TRBJ1-2, with 7 nucleotides matching TRBD1. V dropped 4 bases and J dropped 6; count of bases not matched to a gene: 9. The CDR3 sequence is 14 residues long. From germline, CDR1 is SGHNT and CDR2 YYREEE (reference sequence). The full variable domain, with the rest looked up from reference TRBV5-4 and TRBJ1-2, is ETGVTQSPTHLIKTRGQQVTLRCSSQSGHNTVSWYQQALGQGPQFIFQYYREEENGRGNFPPRFSGLQFPNYSSELNVNALELDDSALYLCASSLRDSYNGYTFGSGTRLTVV.

CDR3 nucleotides: TGTGCCAGCAGCTTGGAGCGGACAGGGCTCTACGAGCAGTACTTC. It yields the protein CASSLERTGLYEQYF. The rearrangement uses TRBV5-5 and TRBJ2-7, with 8 bases identical to TRBD1. Germline CDR1 and CDR2: SGHKS and YYEKEE (reference sequence). Losses at the gene ends were 0 bases for V and 3 bases for J; bases not matched to a gene: 5. The CDR3 spans 15 residues. Full variable domain (outside the CDR3, taken from reference TRBV5-5 and TRBJ2-7): DAGVTQSPTHLIKTRGQQVTLRCSPISGHKSVSWYQQVLGQGPQFIFQYYEKEERGRGNFPDRFSARQFPNYSSELNVNALLLGDSALYLCASSLERTGLYEQYFGPGTRLTVT.

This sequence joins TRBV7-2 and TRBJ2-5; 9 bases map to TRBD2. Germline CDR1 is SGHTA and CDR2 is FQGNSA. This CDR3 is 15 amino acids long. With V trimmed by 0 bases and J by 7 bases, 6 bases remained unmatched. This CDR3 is CASSLAGTSRVTQYF. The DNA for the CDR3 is TGTGCCAGCAGCTTAGCCGGGACTAGCCGGGTGACCCAGTACTTC. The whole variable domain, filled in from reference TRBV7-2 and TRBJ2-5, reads GAGVSQSPSNKVTEKGKDVELRCDPISGHTALYWYRQSLGQGLEFLIYFQGNSAPDKSGLPSDRFSAERTGGSVSTLTIQRTQQEDSAVYLCASSLAGTSRVTQYFGPGTRLLVL.

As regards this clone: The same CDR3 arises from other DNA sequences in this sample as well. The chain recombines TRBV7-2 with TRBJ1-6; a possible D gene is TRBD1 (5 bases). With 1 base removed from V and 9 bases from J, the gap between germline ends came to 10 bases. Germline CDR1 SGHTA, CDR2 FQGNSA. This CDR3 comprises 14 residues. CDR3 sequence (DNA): TGTGCCAGCAGCTTAGGGCAGGGAAGTTCACCCCTCCACTTT. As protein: CASSLGQGSSPLHF.

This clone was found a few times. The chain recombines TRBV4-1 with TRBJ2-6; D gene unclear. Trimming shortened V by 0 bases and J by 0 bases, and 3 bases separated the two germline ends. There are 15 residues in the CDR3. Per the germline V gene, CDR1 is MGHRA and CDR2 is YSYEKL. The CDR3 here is CASSQEDSGANVLTF. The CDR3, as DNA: TGCGCCAGCAGCCAAGAGGACTCTGGGGCCAACGTCCTGACTTTC.

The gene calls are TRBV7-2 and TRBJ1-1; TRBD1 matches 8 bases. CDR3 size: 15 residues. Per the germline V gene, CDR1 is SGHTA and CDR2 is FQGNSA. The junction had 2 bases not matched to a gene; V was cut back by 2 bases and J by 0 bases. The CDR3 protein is CASSLLGQVNTEAFF. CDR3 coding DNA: TGTGCCAGCAGCTTACTGGGACAGGTGAACACTGAAGCTTTCTTT.

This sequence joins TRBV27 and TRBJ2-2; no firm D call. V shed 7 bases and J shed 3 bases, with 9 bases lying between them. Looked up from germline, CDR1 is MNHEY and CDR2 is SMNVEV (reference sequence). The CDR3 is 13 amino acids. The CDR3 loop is CASTPSYTGELFF. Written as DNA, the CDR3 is TGTGCCAGCACTCCTTCTTACACCGGGGAGCTGTTTTTT.

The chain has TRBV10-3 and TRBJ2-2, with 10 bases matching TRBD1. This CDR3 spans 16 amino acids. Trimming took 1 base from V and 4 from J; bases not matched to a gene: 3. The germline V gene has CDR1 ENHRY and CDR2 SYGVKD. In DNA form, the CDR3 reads TGTGCCATCAGTGAGTTAGGGACAGGGGCCACCGGGGAGCTGTTTTTT. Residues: CAISELGTGATGELFF.

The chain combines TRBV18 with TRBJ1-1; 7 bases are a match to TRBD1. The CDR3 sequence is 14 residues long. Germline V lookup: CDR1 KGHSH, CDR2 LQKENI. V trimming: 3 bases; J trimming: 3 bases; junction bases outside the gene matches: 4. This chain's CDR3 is CASSPNRGDTEAFF. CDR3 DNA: TGTGCCAGCTCACCGAACAGGGGAGACACTGAAGCTTTCTTT.

Written as DNA, the CDR3 is TGTGCCAGCAGTCCCGATGCTGAGCAGTTCTTC. As protein: CASSPDAEQFF. The chain has TRBV6-6 and TRBJ2-1, with unresolved D. The CDR3 runs 11 residues. V shed 5 bases and J shed 9 bases, with 8 bases lying between them. Germline V lookup: CDR1 MNHNY, CDR2 SVGAGI (reference sequence).